Listed here are 24 T cell receptor beta chains from one sample, sequenced in a study of blood T cell repertoires in COVID-19. Clones were read by immunoSEQ multiplex PCR, and TCRdb kept only the in-frame ones, dropping some. The profile shows 110,000 or so clones, roughly 84% of them singletons. The material sequenced was peripheral blood. The receptors were gathered from a man aged 35-49 years with acute or convalescent COVID-19.

CDR3 nucleotides: TGTGCCAGTAGTATATTGCCAGGGCGGAACACCGGGGAGCTGTTTTTT. This codes for CASSILPGRNTGELFF. The gene calls are TRBV19 and TRBJ2-2; possibly TRBD1 for D (5 bases). The CDR3 contains 16 residues. Trimming cost V 2 bases and J 1 base, with 11 bases left between them. Germline V gene data show CDR1 as LNHDA and CDR2 as SQIVND (reference sequence). Full variable domain (missing parts from reference TRBV19 and TRBJ2-2): DGGITQSPKYLFRKEGQNVTLSCEQNLNHDAMYWYRQDPGQGLRLIYYSQIVNDFQKGDIAEGYSVSREKKESFPLTVTSAQKNPTAFYLCASSILPGRNTGELFFGEGSRLTVL.

This clone came up a few times. This chain joins TRBV6-1 and TRBJ1-6; TRBD1 agrees at 8 bases. CDR3 length: 13 residues. Germline CDR1 is MNHNS and CDR2 is SASEGT. The V gene end was trimmed by 10 bases and the J gene end by 8 bases; junction bases not matched to a gene: 7. This CDR3 is CATKDRGYSPLHF. CDR3 in DNA: TGTGCCACCAAAGACAGGGGTTATTCACCCCTCCACTTT.

The J gene is TRBJ1-2, the V gene TRBV6-4, with D maybe TRBD1 (6 bases). The germline V gene encodes CDR1 MRHNA and CDR2 SNTAGT. V was cut by 3 bases and J by 7 bases, with 18 bases left in between. The CDR3 extends over 15 amino acids. CDR3 in DNA: TGTGCCAGCAGTGAGGCGGCTCAGGGGTCGGGTGGCTACACCTTC. Its translation is CASSEAAQGSGGYTF.

The J gene is TRBJ2-1, the V gene TRBV15; 9 bases line up with TRBD2. In germline, CDR1 is LNHNV, CDR2 YYDKDF (reference sequence). V lost 1 base, J lost 7 bases, and 11 bases stayed unmatched. The CDR3 contains 17 residues. CDR3 in DNA: TGTGCCACCAGCAGAGTGGATGTTGGCGGGGGGGGTAATGAGCAGTTCTTC. This codes for CATSRVDVGGGGNEQFF.

This clone was counted only a few times. V gene TRBV30 combines with J gene TRBJ2-2; 8 nucleotides match TRBD1. The junction had 6 bases not matched to a gene; V was cut back by 5 bases and J by 4 bases. CDR3 length: 14 residues. CDR1 is GTSNPN and CDR2 is SVGIG in the germline V gene (reference sequence). CDR3 in DNA: TGTGCCTGGGACAGGGGCCTTGGCACCGGGGAGCTGTTTTTT. Translating gives CAWDRGLGTGELFF.

The V call is TRBV18, the J call TRBJ2-1; 13 positions agree with TRBD2. CDR3 size: 17 residues. The germline CDR1 and CDR2 sequences are KGHSH and LQKENI. The junction had 8 bases not matched to a gene; V was cut back by 6 bases and J by 3 bases. The CDR3: CASSPGLAGILYNEQFF. CDR3 in DNA: TGTGCCAGCTCCCCGGGACTAGCGGGGATCCTCTACAATGAGCAGTTCTTC.

V is TRBV30 and J is TRBJ2-7; D gene uncertain. Trimming removed 2 bases from V and 2 bases from J, with 10 bases in between. This CDR3 is 13 amino acids long. From germline, CDR1 is GTSNPN and CDR2 SVGIG (reference sequence). The CDR3, as DNA: TGTGCCTGGAGTAAAATCAACACCTACGAGCAGTACTTC. Amino acid sequence: CAWSKINTYEQYF.

This chain links TRBV4-2 with TRBJ2-6; 8 nucleotides line up with TRBD2. The CDR3 covers 18 residues. Germline V CDR1 and CDR2: LGHNA, YNFKEQ. Germline trimming cut 4 bases from V and 2 bases from J; bases unmatched to any gene: 10. The CDR3 spells CASSRREGSPAGANVLTF. As DNA, the CDR3 is TGTGCCAGCAGCCGACGGGAGGGGTCGCCCGCTGGGGCCAACGTCCTGACTTTC.

This chain joins TRBV30 and TRBJ1-3, with TRBD1 identical over 12 bases. Trimming cost V 2 bases and J 6 bases; bases outside gene matches: 11. Looked up from germline, CDR1 is GTSNPN and CDR2 is SVGIG (reference sequence). This CDR3 is 17 amino acids long. The CDR3 region has the DNA TGTGCCTGGAGTCTCCTCGGGACAGGGGGCGCCGAAAACACCATATATTTT. Its translation: CAWSLLGTGGAENTIYF.

The chain links TRBV5-1 to TRBJ2-5, with D possibly matching TRBD1 (7 bases). The V and J ends lost 0 bases and 3 bases respectively, with 18 bases between them. The CDR3 spans 17 residues. From germline, CDR1 is SGHRS and CDR2 YFSETQ. The CDR3 DNA is TGCGCCAGCAGCTTGGGATCGGGACTTCAGGGGGAAGAGACCCAGTACTTC. As protein: CASSLGSGLQGEETQYF.

The chain carries TRBV28 and TRBJ1-2; D remains ambiguous. Looked up from germline, CDR1 is MDHEN and CDR2 is SYDVKM. The CDR3 runs to 14 residues. V dropped 5 bases and J dropped 5 bases, with 15 bases sitting between them. CDR3 sequence reads: CASSGIWRLYGYTF. The CDR3 DNA is TGTGCCAGCAGTGGAATTTGGAGGCTTTATGGCTACACCTTC.

This chain links TRBV4-3 with TRBJ2-7; 12 nucleotides align to TRBD2. The CDR3 runs 15 residues. V shed 4 bases, J shed 1 base, and the junction held 2 bases outside the gene matches. Germline values: CDR1 LGHNA, CDR2 YSLEER. CDR3: CASSPGTSGSYEQYF. In DNA form, the CDR3 reads TGCGCCAGCAGCCCGGGGACTAGCGGGTCCTACGAGCAGTACTTC.

The chain joins TRBV29-1 to TRBJ1-2; D gene unclear. CDR1 is SQVTM and CDR2 is ANQGSEA in the germline V gene. The germline V and J ends were trimmed by 7 bases and 4 bases, with 16 bases remaining between them. This CDR3 is built from 13 residues. This CDR3 reads CSGGNANLYGYTF. The DNA for the CDR3 is TGCAGCGGGGGTAATGCGAACCTCTATGGCTACACCTTC.

V and J are TRBV6-1 and TRBJ1-3; tentative D call: TRBD1 (6 bases). Germline CDR1 reads MNHNS; CDR2 reads SASEGT. V shed 0 bases and J shed 5 bases, with 14 bases lying between them. This CDR3 spans 16 amino acids. The DNA of the CDR3 is TGTGCCAGCAGTGAAGCCTCGACAGACAGGCGAAACACCATATATTTT. This encodes CASSEASTDRRNTIYF.

The V gene is TRBV5-1, the J gene TRBJ1-2, with 7 bases lining up with TRBD1. The CDR3 extends over 16 amino acids. CDR1 is SGHRS and CDR2 is YFSETQ in the germline V gene. The trim removed 2 bases at V and 4 bases at J, leaving 11 bases unmatched. CDR3 protein: CASSLGDSSLTYGYTF. The CDR3 DNA follows: TGCGCCAGCAGCTTAGGGGACAGCTCCCTAACCTATGGCTACACCTTC.

The chain joins TRBV3-1 (or the pseudogene TRBV3-2) to TRBJ1-1; D unclear. The CDR3 runs to 13 residues. Germline CDR1 LGHDT, CDR2 YNNKEL (reference sequence). With 4 bases removed from V and 9 bases from J, the gap between germline ends came to 15 bases. The CDR3 region is CASSPEAGSQAFF. CDR3 nucleotides: TGTGCCAGCAGCCCCGAGGCCGGCTCTCAAGCTTTCTTT.

This clone has only a few counts. The chain couples TRBV5-1 to TRBJ1-1; 9 bases are shared with TRBD1. CDR1 and CDR2 from the germline V gene are SGHRS and YFSETQ. CDR3 length: 14 amino acids. The V and J ends lost 4 bases and 5 bases, in that order; junction bases with no gene match: 6. The CDR3 sequence is CASSTGQGLTEAFF. For the CDR3, the DNA is TGCGCCAGCAGCACTGGACAGGGGTTAACTGAAGCTTTCTTT.

This rearrangement joins TRBV7-2 to TRBJ2-7; TRBD2 is a possible D gene (6 bases). Germline V CDR1 and CDR2: SGHTA, FQGNSA. The V gene lost 3 bases and the J gene lost 0 bases, with 18 bases spanning the gap. CDR3 length: 17 amino acids. This CDR3 reads CASSLAKLDYSSYEQYF. For the CDR3, the DNA is TGTGCCAGCAGCTTGGCCAAATTGGACTATAGCTCCTACGAGCAGTACTTC. Complete variable domain (other parts from reference TRBV7-2 and TRBJ2-7): GAGVSQSPSNKVTEKGKDVELRCDPISGHTALYWYRQSLGQGLEFLIYFQGNSAPDKSGLPSDRFSAERTGGSVSTLTIQRTQQEDSAVYLCASSLAKLDYSSYEQYFGPGTRLTVT.

The genes are TRBV28 and TRBJ2-3; tentative D call: TRBD1 (6 bases). Germline V gives CDR1 MDHEN, CDR2 SYDVKM. The CDR3 contains 15 residues. Trimming removed 10 bases from V and 3 bases from J, with 20 bases in between. The CDR3 sequence is CATSSPSGVTDTQYF. CDR3 DNA sequence: TGTGCCACCTCTTCGCCTTCAGGGGTTACAGATACGCAGTATTTT.

This clone was detected only a few times. The chain combines TRBV4-1 with TRBJ1-4; 7 bases align to TRBD1. With 3 bases clipped from V and 4 bases from J, the junction kept 2 bases outside the gene matches. This CDR3 spans 14 amino acids. Germline-derived CDR1 and CDR2 are MGHRA and YSYEKL. The CDR3 spells CASSQTGINEKLFF. In DNA, the CDR3 is TGCGCCAGCAGCCAGACAGGGATTAATGAAAAACTGTTTTTT.

V and J are TRBV9 and TRBJ2-5; no reliable D call. The CDR3 spans 13 residues. The V gene's germline CDR1 is SGDLS and CDR2 YYNGEE. V was clipped by 0 bases and J by 4 bases, with 7 bases between them. In DNA, the CDR3 is TGTGCCAGCAGCGTAGGCGTCGGAGAGACCCAGTACTTC. Its protein product is CASSVGVGETQYF. Together with reference TRBV9 and TRBJ2-5, the CDR3 gives the full variable domain: DSGVTQTPKHLITATGQRVTLRCSPRSGDLSVYWYQQSLDQGLQFLIQYYNGEERAKGNILERFSAQQFPDLHSELNLSSLELGDSALYFCASSVGVGETQYFGPGTRLLVL.

This clone came up once. The chain combines TRBV5-1 with TRBJ2-1; tentative D call: TRBD1 (9 bases). This CDR3 is 16 amino acids long. V was shortened by 4 bases and J by 6 bases, with 20 bases between the two germline ends. Germline loops: CDR1 SGHRS, CDR2 YFSETQ. CDR3 nucleotides: TGCGCCAGCAGCCGGGAGGGGACAGGGAGTGGCAATGAGCAGTTCTTC. It codes for CASSREGTGSGNEQFF.

The chain is built from TRBV24-1 and TRBJ2-1; 8 positions match TRBD2. Losses at the gene ends were 1 base for V and 9 bases for J; bases not matched to a gene: 7. The CDR3 has 15 amino acids. The germline V gene has CDR1 KGHDR and CDR2 SFDVKD. The CDR3 here is CATSDLNGGALEQFF. The CDR3 nucleotides are TGTGCCACCAGTGATTTAAACGGGGGGGCCCTTGAGCAGTTCTTC.

The V call is TRBV19, the J call TRBJ1-6, with D perhaps matching TRBD1 (6 bases). The V gene lost 4 bases and the J gene lost 15 bases, with 19 bases spanning the gap. The CDR3 contains 14 residues. The germline V gene has CDR1 LNHDA and CDR2 SQIVND (reference sequence). The CDR3 is CASSTRDNPENLHF. The CDR3 DNA reads TGTGCCAGTAGTACTAGGGACAACCCGGAGAACCTCCACTTT.